In its sample, the clone carrying this T cell receptor (beta chain) was seen once. Its target is unknown. The source of the sample is a study of T cells in localized non-small cell lung cancer. Method: immunoSEQ multiplex PCR; TCRdb's copy keeps in-frame clones and lacks some. The sample carries roughly 28,000 clones, more than 75% recorded once. V was shortened by 4 bases and J by 6 bases, with 10 bases between the two germline ends. Looked up from germline, CDR1 is MNHNS and CDR2 is SASEGT. The CDR3 totals 13 residues. Findings and caveats of the study: Heterogeneity cannot be ruled out, as sequencing used one tumor region only. Greater blood T cell density accompanied longer overall survival.

The chain recombines TRBV6-1 with TRBJ2-1; no definite D call. The sequenced sample was peripheral blood, obtained before any cancer treatment. The source is a woman aged 35-70 years with stage I lung adenocarcinoma. CDR3 residues: CASSGNRGNEQFF. The CDR3 region has the DNA TGTGCCAGCAGTGGGAATCGAGGCAATGAGCAGTTCTTC.